This T cell receptor beta chain derives from a study of blood T cell repertoires in COVID-19. Study overall: Material from acute and convalescent COVID-19 was sourced from the United States, Italy and Spain. Sample material is recorded as cDNA or gDNA derived from T cells, B-cell-depleted T cells, or PBMCs.

V lost 4 bases to trimming and J lost 6 bases; unmatched junction nucleotides: 2. The CDR3 is 14 amino acids. Per germline, CDR1 SGHVS and CDR2 FQNEAQ. Living in roughly 23 US areas, the participants were between about 18 and 100 years of age. Participants classified as exposed had met a COVID-19 case within 2 weeks before study entry. Sequencing was performed with immunoSEQ multiplex PCR; in TCRdb, only in-frame clones are kept and a portion is missing. The repertoire includes 190,000 or so clones, 86% of them detected once, and more than 4% sits in the top ten. The chain couples TRBV7-8 to TRBJ1-6, with 8 bases fitting TRBD1. The origin of this receptor is a woman aged 25-40 years who had been exposed to COVID-19. Sequencing was carried out using PBMCs or T cells enriched from blood (not recorded which). CDR3 sequence reads: CASSWGQVNSPLHF. The CDR3 DNA follows: TGTGCCAGCAGCTGGGGACAGGTTAATTCACCCCTCCACTTT.